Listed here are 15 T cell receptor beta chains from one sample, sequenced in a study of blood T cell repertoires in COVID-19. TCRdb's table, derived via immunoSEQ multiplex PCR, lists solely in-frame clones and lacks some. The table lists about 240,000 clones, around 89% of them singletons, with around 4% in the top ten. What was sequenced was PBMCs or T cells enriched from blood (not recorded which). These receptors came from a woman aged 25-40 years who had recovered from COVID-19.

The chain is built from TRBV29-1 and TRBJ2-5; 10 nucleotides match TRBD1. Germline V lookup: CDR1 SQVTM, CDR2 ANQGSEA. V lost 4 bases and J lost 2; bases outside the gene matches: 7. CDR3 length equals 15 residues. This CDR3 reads CSVGSGQGFQETQYF. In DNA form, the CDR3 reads TGCAGCGTTGGTTCGGGACAGGGGTTTCAAGAGACCCAGTACTTC.

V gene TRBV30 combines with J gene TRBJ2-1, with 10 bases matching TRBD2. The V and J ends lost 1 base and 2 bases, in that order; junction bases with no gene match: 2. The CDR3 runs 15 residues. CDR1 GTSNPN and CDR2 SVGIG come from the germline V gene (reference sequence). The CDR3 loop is CAWSELAGPYNEQFF. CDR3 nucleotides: TGTGCCTGGAGTGAACTAGCGGGACCCTACAATGAGCAGTTCTTC.

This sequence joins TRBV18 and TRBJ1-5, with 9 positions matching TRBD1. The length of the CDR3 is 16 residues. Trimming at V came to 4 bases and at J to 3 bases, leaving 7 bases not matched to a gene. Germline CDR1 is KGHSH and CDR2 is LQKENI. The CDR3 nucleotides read TGTGCCAGCTCACGCGGGACAGGGATCGCCAATCAGCCCCAGCATTTT. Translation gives CASSRGTGIANQPQHF.

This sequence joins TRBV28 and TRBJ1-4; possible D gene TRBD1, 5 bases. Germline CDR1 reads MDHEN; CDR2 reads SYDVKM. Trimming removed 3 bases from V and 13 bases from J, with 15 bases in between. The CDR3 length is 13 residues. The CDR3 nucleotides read TGTGCCAGCAGTTTCGCCCGACAGTCCGGACTGTTTTTT. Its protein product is CASSFARQSGLFF.

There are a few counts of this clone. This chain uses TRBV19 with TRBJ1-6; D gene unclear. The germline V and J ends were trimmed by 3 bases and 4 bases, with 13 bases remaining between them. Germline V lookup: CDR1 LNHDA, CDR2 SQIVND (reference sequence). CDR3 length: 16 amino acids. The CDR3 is CASSIRREAYNSPLHF. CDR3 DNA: TGTGCCAGTAGTATTCGAAGGGAGGCGTATAATTCACCCCTCCACTTT.

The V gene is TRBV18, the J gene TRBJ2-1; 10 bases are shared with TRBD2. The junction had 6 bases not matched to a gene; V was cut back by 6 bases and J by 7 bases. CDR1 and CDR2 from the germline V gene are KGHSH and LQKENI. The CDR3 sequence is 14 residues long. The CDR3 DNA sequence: TGTGCCAGCTCTCCGAGTAGCGGGAGGAATGAGCAGTTCTTC. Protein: CASSPSSGRNEQFF. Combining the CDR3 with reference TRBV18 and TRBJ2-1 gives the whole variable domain NAGVMQNPRHLVRRRGQEARLRCSPMKGHSHVYWYRQLPEEGLKFMVYLQKENIIDESGMPKERFSAEFPKEGPSILRIQQVVRGDSAAYFCASSPSSGRNEQFFGPGTRLTVL.

In DNA, the CDR3 is TGTGCCAGCAGACCGTTCACCCGGACAGGGGAAATTAACTATGGCTACACCTTC. Its protein product is CASRPFTRTGEINYGYTF. The gene calls are TRBV11-2 and TRBJ1-2, with 9 bases identical to TRBD1. This CDR3 contains 18 residues. With V trimmed by 6 bases and J by 1 base, 15 bases remained unmatched. CDR1 is SGHAT, CDR2 FQNNGV, per germline.

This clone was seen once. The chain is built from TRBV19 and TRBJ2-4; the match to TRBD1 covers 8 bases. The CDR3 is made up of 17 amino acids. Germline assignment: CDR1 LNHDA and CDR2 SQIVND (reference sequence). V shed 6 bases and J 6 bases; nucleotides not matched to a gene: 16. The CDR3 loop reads CASSLLRDRFRGNIQYF. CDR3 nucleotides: TGTGCCAGTAGCCTTCTCCGGGACAGGTTTAGAGGAAACATTCAGTACTTC.

Here the CDR3 DNA reads TGCAGCGTTGAAAAACCTACAGGCTACGAGCAGTACTTC. Protein sequence: CSVEKPTGYEQYF. The chain combines TRBV29-1 with TRBJ2-7; D is possibly TRBD1 (5 bases). The CDR3 consists of 13 residues. The germline gives CDR1 SQVTM, CDR2 ANQGSEA. V was cut by 2 bases and J by 3 bases, with 11 bases left in between.

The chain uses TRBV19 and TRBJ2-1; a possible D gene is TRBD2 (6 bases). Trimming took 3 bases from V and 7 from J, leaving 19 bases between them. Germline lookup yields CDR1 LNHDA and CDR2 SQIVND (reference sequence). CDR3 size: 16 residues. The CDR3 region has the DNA TGTGCCAGTAGTATGGGACTCCGGTCCGGGATGAATGAGCAGTTCTTC. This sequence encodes CASSMGLRSGMNEQFF. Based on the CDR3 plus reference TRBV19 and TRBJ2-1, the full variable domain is DGGITQSPKYLFRKEGQNVTLSCEQNLNHDAMYWYRQDPGQGLRLIYYSQIVNDFQKGDIAEGYSVSREKKESFPLTVTSAQKNPTAFYLCASSMGLRSGMNEQFFGPGTRLTVL.

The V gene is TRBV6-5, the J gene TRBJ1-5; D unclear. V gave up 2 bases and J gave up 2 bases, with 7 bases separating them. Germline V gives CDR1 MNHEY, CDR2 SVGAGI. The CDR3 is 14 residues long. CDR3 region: CASSYREGNQPQHF. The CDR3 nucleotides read TGTGCCAGCAGTTACAGGGAGGGCAATCAGCCCCAGCATTTT.

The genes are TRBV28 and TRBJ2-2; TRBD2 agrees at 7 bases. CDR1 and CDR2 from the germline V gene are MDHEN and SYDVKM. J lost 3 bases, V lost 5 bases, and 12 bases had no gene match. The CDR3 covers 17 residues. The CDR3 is CASSLGLGRDYTGELFF. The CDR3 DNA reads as TGTGCCAGCAGTCTTGGCTTGGGGAGGGATTACACCGGGGAGCTGTTTTTT.

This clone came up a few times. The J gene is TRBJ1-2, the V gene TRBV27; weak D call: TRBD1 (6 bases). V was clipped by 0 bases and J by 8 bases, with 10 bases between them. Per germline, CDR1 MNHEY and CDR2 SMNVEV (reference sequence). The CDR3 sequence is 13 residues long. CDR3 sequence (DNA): TGTGCCAGCAGTTTATCACCCAGGGGAGGCTACACCTTC. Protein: CASSLSPRGGYTF.

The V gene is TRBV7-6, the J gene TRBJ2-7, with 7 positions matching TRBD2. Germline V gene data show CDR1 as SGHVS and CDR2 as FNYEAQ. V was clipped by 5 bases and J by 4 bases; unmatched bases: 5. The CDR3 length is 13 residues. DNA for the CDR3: TGTGCCAGCAGCCCCCAGGGACTATACGAGCAGTACTTC. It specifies CASSPQGLYEQYF. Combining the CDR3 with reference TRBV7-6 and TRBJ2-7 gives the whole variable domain GAGVSQSPRYKVTKRGQDVALRCDPISGHVSLYWYRQALGQGPEFLTYFNYEAQQDKSGLPNDRFSAERPEGSISTLTIQRTEQRDSAMYRCASSPQGLYEQYFGPGTRLTVT.

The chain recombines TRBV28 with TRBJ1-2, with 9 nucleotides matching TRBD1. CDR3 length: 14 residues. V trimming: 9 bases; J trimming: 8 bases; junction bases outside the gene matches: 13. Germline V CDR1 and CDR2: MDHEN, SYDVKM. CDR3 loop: CASNRGQGNWGYTF. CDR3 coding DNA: TGTGCCAGTAATCGGGGACAGGGAAATTGGGGCTACACCTTC.